The clone carrying this T cell receptor beta chain was detected ten times or more. In TCRdb, the reads were re-called with MiXCR into one record per CDR3 protein. The sample gives 250,000 to 300,000 distinct CDR3 sequences, approximately 9.2% of which show up once; roughly 16% is in the top ten. This sample was included in a study of T cell repertoires in cytomegalovirus infection. J gave up 4 bases and V 0 bases, and 5 bases lay outside the gene matches. Germline-derived CDR1 and CDR2 are SGHDN and FVKESK. The CDR3 spans 15 residues. Material: PBMCs. The chain carries TRBV14 and TRBJ1-2, with 7 bases aligning to TRBD1. This clonotype was obtained from a human donor in good health (CMV status not recorded). Some clones in this sample may be carry-over from other donors' samples. CDR3 coding DNA: TGTGCCAGCAGCCAAGATCTGGACAGGTCCTATGGCTACACCTTC. Its translation is CASSQDLDRSYGYTF.